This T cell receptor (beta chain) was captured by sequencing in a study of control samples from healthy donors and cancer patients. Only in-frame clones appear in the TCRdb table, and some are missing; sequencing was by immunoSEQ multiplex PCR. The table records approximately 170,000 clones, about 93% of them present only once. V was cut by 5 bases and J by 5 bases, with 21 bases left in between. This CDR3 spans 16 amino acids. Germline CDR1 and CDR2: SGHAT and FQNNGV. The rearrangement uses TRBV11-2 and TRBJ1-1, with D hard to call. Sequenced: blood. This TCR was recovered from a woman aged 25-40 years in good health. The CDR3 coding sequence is TGTGCCAGCAGCCCCCGTGGTGTCGGGGTAAATACTGAAGCTTTCTTT. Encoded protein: CASSPRGVGVNTEAFF.